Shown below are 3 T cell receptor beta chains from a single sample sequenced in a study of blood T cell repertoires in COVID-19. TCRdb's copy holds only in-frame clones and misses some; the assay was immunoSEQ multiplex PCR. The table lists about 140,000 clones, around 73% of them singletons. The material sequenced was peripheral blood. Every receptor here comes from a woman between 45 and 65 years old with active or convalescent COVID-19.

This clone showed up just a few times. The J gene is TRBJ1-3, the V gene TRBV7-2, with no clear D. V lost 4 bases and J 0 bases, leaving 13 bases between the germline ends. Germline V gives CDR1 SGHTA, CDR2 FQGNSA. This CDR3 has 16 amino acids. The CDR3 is CASSSRTGSSGNTIYF. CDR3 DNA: TGTGCCAGCAGCTCGCGGACTGGGAGCTCTGGAAACACCATATATTTT.

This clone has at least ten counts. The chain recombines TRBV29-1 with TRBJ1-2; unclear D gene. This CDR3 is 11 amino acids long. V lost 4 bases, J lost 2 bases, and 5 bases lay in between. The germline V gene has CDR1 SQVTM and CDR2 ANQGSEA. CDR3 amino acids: CSVAENYGYTF. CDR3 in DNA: TGCAGCGTTGCCGAGAACTATGGCTACACCTTC.

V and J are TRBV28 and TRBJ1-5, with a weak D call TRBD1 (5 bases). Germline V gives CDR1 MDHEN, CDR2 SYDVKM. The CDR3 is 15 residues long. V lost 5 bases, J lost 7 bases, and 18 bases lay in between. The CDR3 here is CASSDARGRAQPQHF. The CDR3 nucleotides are TGTGCCAGCAGTGACGCTCGGGGGAGGGCGCAGCCCCAGCATTTT.